This T cell receptor beta chain was sequenced during a study of PD-1 and CTLA-4 blockade in melanoma (dated by TCRdb to about 2021). The study in broad terms: In patients with melanoma, the study measured the effects of PD-1 blockade versus CTLA-4 blockade on the melanoma-reactive CD8 T cell response.

To note about this clone: Its specific antigen is unknown. No base-level quality is on record; no much larger clone is a single base apart.

Taken from the germline V gene (reference sequence), the CDR1 and CDR2 loops are LGHDT and YNNKEL. From its cysteine to its phenylalanine, the CDR3 spans 12 amino acids. Only CDR3 DNA is held: 36 bases, read in frame from base 1. Trimming at the junction amounts to 5 bases on V and 7 bases on J, and the germline ends lie 9 bases apart. The protocol used for the library was the immunoSEQ multiplex PCR assay. This immuneACCESS table, as held by TCRdb, lists in-frame sequences with V and J called but not all clones. Of the missing ones, under half trace to an unresolved V gene in checked studies; the others have no known cause. This sample is represented by some 33,000 clones; around 90% of them were singletons. Around 6.7% of the sample rests with the top ten.

The rearranged segments are TRBV3-1 (or the pseudogene TRBV3-2) and TRBJ1-5; possibly the D gene is TRBD1, per 6 matching bases. This receptor was obtained from a human donor with melanoma. The source material was CD8+ T cells from peripheral blood, sampled from a patient given anti-PD-1 treatment. CDR3 sequence: CASSWGAQPQHF. In nucleotide form, the sequence is TGTGCCAGCAGCTGGGGGGCCCAGCCCCAGCATTTT.